Listed here is a single TCR beta chain. Antigen unknown. Using its own MiXCR run on the reads, TCRdb lists one record per CDR3 protein. The repertoire holds 150,000 to 200,000 distinct CDR3 sequences, around an eighth seen once, with around 27% in the top ten. These data belong to a study of T cell repertoires in cytomegalovirus infection. General study results and limits: Dominating the ex vivo response were HLA-C-restricted CMV-specific TCR beta clonotypes.

CDR1 SGHRS and CDR2 YFSETQ come from the germline V gene. The V and J ends lost 3 bases and 5 bases respectively, with 15 bases between them. The CDR3 totals 14 residues. Sample: PBMCs. This chain joins TRBV5-1 and TRBJ2-7; D not certain. This clonotype was obtained from a human donor in good health (CMV status not recorded). Some clones in this sample may be carry-over from other donors' samples. The DNA of the CDR3 is TGCGCCAGCAGCTCGAGGACGGGTAAGGACGAGCAGTACTTC. Translated: CASSSRTGKDEQYF.